This TCR beta chain was sequenced for a study of cytomegalovirus exposure and HLA in healthy donors. Study-wide points: For cytomegalovirus status, the classifier reportedly gave diagnoses with high specificity and sensitivity.

The CDR3 consists of 15 residues. The V gene's germline CDR1 is MNHEY and CDR2 SMNVEV (reference sequence). V lost 4 bases, J lost 4 bases, and 13 bases lay in between. PCR employed 60 Vbeta and 13 Jbeta primers. Sequenced by immunoSEQ multiplex PCR; TCRdb stores in-frame clones only, minus some. The sample consists of roughly 220,000 clones, roughly 80% of them appearing once. In regard to this clone: Its antigen is unidentified.

The chain uses TRBV27 and TRBJ1-4; D call uncertain. This clonotype was obtained from a woman aged 40 to 50 in good health and CMV-seronegative. Sequencing used PBMCs. The DNA of the CDR3 is TGTGCCAGCAGTTCCCTTGGGTCGGGTAATGAAAAACTGTTTTTT. Protein product: CASSSLGSGNEKLFF.